Reported below is one T cell receptor (beta chain). TCRdb re-processed the PCR reads through MiXCR. The data show approximately 38,000 clones, more than 25% seen once. These data belong to a study of metastatic and nonmetastatic thyroid tumors. Among the patients, none had received any treatment before thyroid surgery. The sequence derives from a male donor with papillary thyroid cancer or a benign thyroid nodule (not recorded which). Some clones in this sample may be carry-over from other donors' samples. Sample: blood.

The CDR3 loop reads CRGTIRAGTTTDTQYF. Written as DNA, the CDR3 is TGCAGGGGGACAATCCGGGCGGGGACAACCACAGATACGCAGTATTTT. The chain is built from TRBV20-1 and TRBJ2-3; D is tentatively TRBD1 or TRBD2 (6 bases each). The CDR3 spans 16 residues. Germline CDR1 DFQATT, CDR2 SNEGSKA (reference sequence).